This T cell receptor beta chain stems from a study of blood T cell repertoires in COVID-19. Authors' processing steps: Reference gene primers were amplified, and this amplification served to estimate nucleated cell counts. The table came from immunoSEQ multiplex PCR; TCRdb's copy has only in-frame clones and leaves some out. That table is the source of V, J and clone size, and D and trimming were worked out from the DNA. Among 250,000 to 350,000 clones listed, approximately 90% were seen once. This CDR3 has 14 amino acids. Germline-derived CDR1 and CDR2 are MNHEY and SMNVEV (reference sequence). Trimming took 4 bases from V and 4 from J, leaving 13 bases between them.

The material sequenced was peripheral blood. The chain joins TRBV27 to TRBJ1-1; possibly TRBD1 for D (5 bases). The receptor was derived from a man younger than 35 with active or convalescent COVID-19. CDR3 sequence (DNA): TGTGCCAGCAGTTCAGGGCTAGTGAGCACTGAAGCTTTCTTT. The encoded protein is CASSSGLVSTEAFF.